Included here is one TCR beta chain sequence, with context. This sample was taken from a study of control samples from healthy donors and cancer patients. The trim removed 6 bases at V and 2 bases at J, leaving 4 bases unmatched. This CDR3 spans 14 amino acids. CDR1 SGHDT and CDR2 YYEEEE come from the germline V gene. Generated by immunoSEQ multiplex PCR, the TCRdb table keeps only in-frame clones and is missing some. The sample has under 450,000 clones; 75% to 95% are singletons. The sequence was obtained from a man between 35 and 55 years old with head and neck cancer. Sequenced material: PBMCs. The chain uses TRBV5-6 and TRBJ2-7; 11 nucleotides line up with TRBD1. CDR3 in amino acids: CASMGQGGPYEQYF. CDR3 DNA: TGTGCCAGCATGGGACAGGGGGGCCCCTACGAGCAGTACTTC.